Shown below are 20 T cell receptor beta chains from a single sample sequenced in a study of T cell clonality in common variable immunodeficiency (dated by TCRdb to the mid-2010s). Library construction relied on the immunoSEQ multiplex PCR assay. Imported from immuneACCESS, the table was reduced by TCRdb to in-frame sequences with V and J called. These copies leave out some clones; in studies compared against another copy, an unresolved V gene accounts for under half, and the cause of the remainder is not known. Listed for this sample are approximately 52,000 clones, none observed only a single time. The top ten hold approximately 3.6% of the sample. Sequenced material: peripheral blood mononuclear cells. These receptors were collected from a person between 18 and 69 years old in good health.

Concerning this clone: The DNA ends 3 residues before the CDR3 does, and the rest of the CDR3 is filled in from the germline J gene. The chain is built from TRBV7-3 and TRBJ2-5; 7 positions agree with TRBD2. From germline, CDR1 is SGHTA and CDR2 FQGTGA. The V and J ends lost 5 bases and 5 bases, in that order; junction bases with no gene match: 11. This CDR3 is 15 amino acids long. Partial CDR3 DNA: TGTGCCAGCAGCCGCGCGGCGGGAGAGCGGGAGACC. Its protein is CASSRAAGERET. The full CDR3 reads CASSRAAGERETQYF.

The sample holds many counts of this clone. The read finishes 3 residues shy of the CDR3 end, and the germline J gene is used to complete it. The rearrangement uses TRBV19 and TRBJ2-1; TRBD2 agrees at 11 bases. The germline V gene has CDR1 LNHDA and CDR2 SQIVND (reference sequence). The trim removed 4 bases at V and 7 bases at J, leaving 6 bases unmatched. This CDR3 spans 15 amino acids. The sequenced CDR3 bases are TGTGCCAGTAGTAGGCTAGCGGGAGGTGTAAATGAG. This sequence encodes CASSRLAGGVNE. In full, the CDR3 is CASSRLAGGVNEQFF.

This clone was seen ten or more times. The CDR3 extends 3 residues past the end of the read, so its final part is completed from the germline J gene. The genes are TRBV20-1 and TRBJ2-2; TRBD1 agrees at 7 bases. Trimming at V came to 5 bases and at J to 4 bases, leaving 10 bases not matched to a gene. The CDR3 has 15 residues. Germline CDR1 and CDR2: DFQATT and SNEGSKA (reference sequence). The CDR3 DNA, read in part, is TGCAGTGCTGCTACAGGGGCCTTGAGCACCGGGGAG. The encoded protein is CSAATGALSTGE. The CDR3, in full, reads CSAATGALSTGELFF.

This clone came up many times. The read finishes 3 residues shy of the CDR3 end, and the germline J gene is used to complete it. The same CDR3 arises from other DNA sequences in this sample as well. The rearrangement uses TRBV5-1 and TRBJ1-1; D is uncertain. Trimming shortened V by 1 base and J by 0 bases, and 7 bases separated the two germline ends. CDR1 is SGHRS, CDR2 YFSETQ, per germline. The CDR3 covers 14 residues. The CDR3: CASSLLRLNTEAFF. The sequenced part of the CDR3 DNA is TGCGCCAGCAGCTTGCTCAGATTGAACACTGAA.

The sample holds many counts of this clone. The read comes to an end 3 residues before the CDR3 does, leaving the germline J gene to fill in the end. V is TRBV30 and J is TRBJ2-2; TRBD2 matches 8 bases. J lost 3 bases, V lost 2 bases, and 11 bases had no gene match. Germline-derived CDR1 and CDR2 are GTSNPN and SVGIG (reference sequence). This CDR3 spans 17 amino acids. This chain's CDR3 is CAWSSTGTSAYTGELFF. The CDR3 DNA, read in part, is TGTGCCTGGAGTTCAACCGGGACTAGTGCGTACACCGGGGAG.

This clone was seen a few times. Read coverage stops 3 residues before the CDR3 terminus; the germline J gene supplies the remainder. V gene TRBV6-2 or TRBV6-3 combines with J gene TRBJ1-2, with a possible D match to TRBD1 (6 bases). The CDR3 loop spans 17 amino acids. From germline, CDR1 is MNHEY and CDR2 SVGEGT. The CDR3 here is CASSSWGAGTHDYDYTF. CDR3 bases read: TGTGCCAGCAGTTCCTGGGGAGCCGGGACACACGACTACGAC.

This clone has ten or more counts. The read comes to an end 3 residues before the CDR3 does, leaving the germline J gene to fill in the end. The rearrangement joins TRBV30 to TRBJ1-4, with 8 nucleotides matching TRBD1. The V segment lost 1 base and the J segment 5 bases; nucleotides outside the gene matches: 3. This CDR3 is built from 14 residues. From germline, CDR1 is GTSNPN and CDR2 SVGIG (reference sequence). The CDR3 sequence: CAWSAYRGNEKLFF. The part of the CDR3 DNA that was read is TGTGCCTGGAGTGCGTACAGGGGGAATGAAAAA. Combining the CDR3 with reference TRBV30 and TRBJ1-4 gives the whole variable domain SQTIHQWPATLVQPVGSPLSLECTVEGTSNPNLYWYRQAAGRGLQLLFYSVGIGQISSEVPQNLSASRPQDRQFILSSKKLLLSDSGFYLCAWSAYRGNEKLFFGSGTQLSVL.

Ten or more counts support this clone. The read ends 3 residues early relative to the CDR3; the germline J gene fills the gap. The chain carries TRBV7-2 and TRBJ1-1; no clear D. The V gene lost 2 bases and the J gene lost 3 bases, with 10 bases spanning the gap. CDR1 is SGHTA, CDR2 FQGNSA, per germline. The length of the CDR3 is 14 residues. The CDR3 DNA, read in part, is TGTGCCAGCAGCTTACAACAGACCTACACTGAA. Protein sequence: CASSLQQTYTE. The entire CDR3 reads CASSLQQTYTEAFF.

This clone was observed at least ten times. The read is 3 residues too short to cover the CDR3 end, so that end is filled in from the germline J gene. Other DNA variants within this sample encode the same CDR3. The chain combines TRBV9 with TRBJ2-3; 9 bases fit TRBD2. Germline CDR1 and CDR2: SGDLS and YYNGEE. The V gene end was trimmed by 0 bases and the J gene end by 1 base; junction bases not matched to a gene: 9. CDR3 length: 18 residues. CDR3 sequence: CASSVGLAGFDRTDTQYF. CDR3 bases read: TGTGCCAGCAGCGTAGGGCTAGCGGGATTCGACCGCACAGATACG.

This clone was seen a handful of times. The read halts 3 residues ahead of the CDR3 end, with the missing end drawn from the germline J gene. The V and J genes are TRBV7-2 and TRBJ1-5; the match to TRBD1 covers 7 bases. The CDR3 sequence is 14 residues long. Trimming cost V 4 bases and J 2 bases; bases outside gene matches: 2. The germline V gene encodes CDR1 SGHTA and CDR2 FQGNSA. CDR3 bases read: TGTGCCAGCAGCTCCGACAGGGGCAATCAGCCC. It codes for CASSSDRGNQP. The whole CDR3 sequence is CASSSDRGNQPQHF.

This clone was counted at least ten times. The read terminates 3 residues before the CDR3 end, so the remaining end is supplied by the germline J gene. The V and J genes are TRBV7-2 and TRBJ2-3, with a tentative D call TRBD2 (7 bases). The CDR3 is 15 residues long. CDR1 SGHTA and CDR2 FQGNSA come from the germline V gene. Trimming cost V 6 bases and J 2 bases, with 15 bases left between them. The CDR3 loop reads CASRGGGLNTDTQYF. CDR3 DNA (partial): TGTGCCAGCAGAGGGGGGGGCCTTAACACAGATACG. The full variable domain, in which reference TRBV7-2 and TRBJ2-3 provide the parts outside the CDR3, is GAGVSQSPSNKVTEKGKDVELRCDPISGHTALYWYRQSLGQGLEFLIYFQGNSAPDKSGLPSDRFSAERTGGSVSTLTIQRTQQEDSAVYLCASRGGGLNTDTQYFGPGTRLTVL.

This clone was detected ten times or more. The read ends 3 residues before the CDR3 terminus; that terminus is restored from the germline J gene. The chain carries TRBV28 and TRBJ2-7; D is perhaps TRBD2 (5 bases). V lost 5 bases and J lost 4, with 18 bases in between. This CDR3 has 15 residues. Germline V gives CDR1 MDHEN, CDR2 SYDVKM. The sequenced part of the CDR3 DNA is TGTGCCAGCAGTACCCCGGGGTCCCCGAGATACGAG. Its protein is CASSTPGSPRYE. The entire CDR3 protein reads CASSTPGSPRYEQYF.

In its sample, this clone was seen many times. Read coverage stops 3 residues before the CDR3 terminus; the germline J gene supplies the remainder. This rearrangement joins TRBV19 to TRBJ2-1, with a weak D call TRBD1 (6 bases). V lost 1 base to trimming and J lost 8 bases, with 12 bases between them. Germline loops: CDR1 LNHDA, CDR2 SQIVND (reference sequence). This CDR3 has 14 residues. CDR3 loop: CASSIVLGAYEQFF. The DNA read from the CDR3 is TGTGCCAGTAGTATAGTGCTGGGGGCCTATGAG.

This clone was observed at least ten times. The read comes to an end 3 residues before the CDR3 does, leaving the germline J gene to fill in the end. The chain recombines TRBV20-1 with TRBJ2-6, with 8 bases aligning to TRBD1. The CDR3 is made up of 15 amino acids. The germline V gene has CDR1 DFQATT and CDR2 SNEGSKA (reference sequence). V dropped 5 bases and J dropped 3; count of bases not matched to a gene: 6. CDR3 residues: CSAEQGGGGANVLTF. The DNA read from the CDR3 is TGCAGTGCTGAACAGGGGGGCGGTGGGGCCAACGTC.

This clone was observed many times. The read ends 3 residues early relative to the CDR3; the germline J gene fills the gap. The chain uses TRBV2 and TRBJ2-3, with a possible D match to TRBD2 (6 bases). Trimming pared 6 bases from V and 0 bases from J, leaving 10 bases between. Germline values: CDR1 SNHLY, CDR2 FYNNEI. The CDR3 totals 14 residues. The part of the CDR3 DNA that was read is TGTGCCAGCAGGTGGAGCGGGAGCACAGATACG. This gives the protein CASRWSGSTDT. The whole CDR3 protein is CASRWSGSTDTQYF.

The sample holds many counts of this clone. Germline is not matched at one junction end, which may reflect a read error. The DNA ends 3 residues before the CDR3 does, and the rest of the CDR3 is filled in from the germline J gene. The chain joins TRBV29-1 to TRBJ2-1; TRBD1 matches 8 bases. The CDR3 covers 14 residues. From germline, CDR1 is SQVTM and CDR2 ANQGSEA. The CDR3 spells CNVEWRQGNNEQFF. The sequenced CDR3 bases are TGCAACGTTGAATGGAGACAGGGGAATAATGAG.

This clone was detected ten times or more. Incomplete CDR3 DNA: TGTGCCAGCAGTTTAGGGAGCGGGAGTAGCACCTACGAG. This translates into CASSLGSGSSTYE. The entire CDR3 protein reads CASSLGSGSSTYEQYF. The rearrangement links TRBV12-3 or TRBV12-4 to TRBJ2-7; TRBD2 agrees at 8 bases. The read ends 3 residues early relative to the CDR3; the germline J gene fills the gap. The CDR3 loop spans 16 amino acids. V lost 1 base to trimming and J lost 2 bases; unmatched junction nucleotides: 7.

This clone was seen ten or more times. The CDR3 extends 3 residues past the end of the read, so its final part is completed from the germline J gene. The chain has TRBV7-6 and TRBJ2-1, with 7 nucleotides matching TRBD2. The CDR3 length is 14 residues. In germline, CDR1 is SGHVS, CDR2 FNYEAQ. With 1 base clipped from V and 9 bases from J, the junction kept 6 bases outside the gene matches. Incomplete CDR3 DNA: TGTGCCAGCAGCTTAGATGGGGGGGGTGGTGAG. It is translated as CASSLDGGGGE. The entire CDR3 protein reads CASSLDGGGGEQFF.

This clone came up a few times. The CDR3 end is not reached by the read, which stops 3 residues before it; the germline J gene fills it in. J is TRBJ1-2 and V is TRBV5-6; TRBD1 matches at 7 bases. The V gene's germline CDR1 is SGHDT and CDR2 YYEEEE. The CDR3 totals 15 residues. V shed 0 bases and J 0 bases; nucleotides not matched to a gene: 2. The CDR3 reads CASSLVGTANYGYTF. The part of the CDR3 DNA that was read is TGTGCCAGCAGCTTGGTTGGGACAGCTAACTATGGC.

This clone was seen a handful of times. Read data end 3 residues before the CDR3 end; the end is taken from the germline J gene. V is TRBV6-2 or TRBV6-3 and J is TRBJ2-1; 9 nucleotides align to TRBD1. CDR1 is MNHEY and CDR2 is SVGEGT in the germline V gene. V shed 6 bases and J 8 bases; nucleotides not matched to a gene: 14. The CDR3 extends over 16 amino acids. The covered CDR3 bases are TGTGCCAGCAGGGCGTACTCACAGGGGGCTCACGATGAG. It yields the protein CASRAYSQGAHDE. The entire CDR3 protein reads CASRAYSQGAHDEQFF.